Below are 19 T cell receptor beta chains sequenced from a single sample in a study of blood T cell repertoires in COVID-19. Data came from immunoSEQ multiplex PCR; TCRdb stores just in-frame clones and leaves some out. The sample shows 57,000 or so clones, around 85% of them seen only once. Sample: peripheral blood. The receptors come from an elderly woman with active or convalescent COVID-19.

V usage is TRBV5-1 and J usage is TRBJ2-5, with a tentative D call TRBD2 (6 bases). V lost 4 bases and J lost 1, with 8 bases in between. The CDR3 is 13 residues long. Germline V gene data show CDR1 as SGHRS and CDR2 as YFSETQ. CDR3 region: CASSRGIQETQYF. The CDR3 nucleotides are TGCGCCAGCAGCCGGGGGATCCAAGAGACCCAGTACTTC.

This clone was counted many times. This sequence joins TRBV5-5 and TRBJ1-4, with unresolved D. Germline CDR1 is SGHKS and CDR2 is YYEKEE (reference sequence). This CDR3 is 15 amino acids long. V lost 2 bases and J 8 bases, leaving 16 bases between the germline ends. Here the CDR3 reads CASSFSRDKWEKLFF. In DNA form, the CDR3 reads TGTGCCAGCAGCTTCTCACGGGATAAGTGGGAAAAACTGTTTTTT.

This sequence joins TRBV5-1 and TRBJ1-2, with D possibly matching TRBD1 (5 bases). Looked up from germline, CDR1 is SGHRS and CDR2 is YFSETQ. Trimming removed 2 bases at V and 3 bases at J, with 11 bases between. CDR3 length: 14 residues. The CDR3 sequence is CASSFVGADYGYTF. The CDR3 nucleotides read TGCGCCAGCAGCTTCGTAGGGGCGGACTATGGCTACACCTTC.

The rearrangement joins TRBV5-4 to TRBJ2-1, with 8 positions matching TRBD2. The J segment lost 4 bases and the V segment lost 6 bases, leaving 9 bases of the junction unmatched. The CDR3 is made up of 15 amino acids. The germline V gene encodes CDR1 SGHNT and CDR2 YYREEE (reference sequence). CDR3 coding DNA: TGTGCCAGCACCCGGGGAGCGGGGGAATACAATGAGCAGTTCTTC. It encodes CASTRGAGEYNEQFF.

The V call is TRBV5-1, the J call TRBJ1-2, with D unclear. V dropped 2 bases and J dropped 0 bases, with 8 bases sitting between them. This CDR3 contains 14 residues. Germline lookup yields CDR1 SGHRS and CDR2 YFSETQ. The CDR3 coding sequence is TGCGCCAGCAGCTTATATAGCACTAACTATGGCTACACCTTC. Residues: CASSLYSTNYGYTF.

This clone appeared a single time. This rearrangement joins TRBV5-1 to TRBJ2-7, with TRBD2 matching 12 bases. This CDR3 has 15 residues. The junction had 4 bases not matched to a gene; V was cut back by 4 bases and J by 2 bases. Germline V gene lookup returns CDR1 SGHRS and CDR2 YFSETQ. CDR3 nucleotide sequence: TGCGCCAGCAGCCCGCGGACTAGCGGGGCCTACGAGCAGTACTTC. Amino acids: CASSPRTSGAYEQYF.

The chain couples TRBV5-1 to TRBJ2-5, with TRBD1 matching over 10 bases. Trimming took 4 bases from V and 3 from J; bases not matched to a gene: 6. CDR3 length equals 15 residues. The germline CDR1 and CDR2 sequences are SGHRS and YFSETQ. In nucleotides, the CDR3 is TGCGCCAGCAGCATAACCGGGACAGGGGAAGAGACCCAGTACTTC. Translation: CASSITGTGEETQYF.

This clone was picked up one time. The gene calls are TRBV10-3 and TRBJ1-2; 10 positions match TRBD1. Germline V gives CDR1 ENHRY, CDR2 SYGVKD. Losses at the gene ends were 2 bases for V and 7 bases for J; bases not matched to a gene: 7. The CDR3 is 15 amino acids. The CDR3, as DNA: TGTGCCATCAGTGAGGACAGGGGGCGAGCAGGTGGCTACACCTTC. Translated: CAISEDRGRAGGYTF.

This sequence joins TRBV2 and TRBJ2-3; possible D gene TRBD2, 6 bases. The CDR3 is made up of 16 amino acids. In germline, CDR1 is SNHLY, CDR2 FYNNEI. Trimming took off 6 bases at V and 1 base at J, with 17 bases between the two ends. The CDR3 sequence: CASRGLRGGGTDTQYF. CDR3 DNA: TGTGCCAGCAGGGGGTTAAGGGGAGGTGGCACAGATACGCAGTATTTT.

In its sample, this clone was seen a few times. The rearrangement links TRBV6-1 to TRBJ1-2; D not certain. V was cut by 3 bases and J by 5 bases, with 10 bases left in between. Germline assignment: CDR1 MNHNS and CDR2 SASEGT. This CDR3 contains 13 residues. This CDR3 reads CASSESGFYGYTF. The CDR3 DNA sequence: TGTGCCAGCAGTGAGTCGGGATTTTATGGCTACACCTTC.

The gene calls are TRBV27 and TRBJ1-2; no reliable D call. The CDR3 extends over 12 amino acids. Trimming shortened V by 3 bases and J by 10 bases, and 12 bases separated the two germline ends. From germline, CDR1 is MNHEY and CDR2 SMNVEV (reference sequence). The DNA of the CDR3 is TGTGCCAGCAGTTTTTATGGTCGGGACTACACCTTC. Its translation is CASSFYGRDYTF.

CDR3 nucleotides: TGTGCCAGTAGTTGGGCAGTGAACACTGAAGCTTTCTTT. Its translation: CASSWAVNTEAFF. The chain links TRBV19 to TRBJ1-1; D is unclear. Germline CDR1 reads LNHDA; CDR2 reads SQIVND (reference sequence). This CDR3 comprises 13 residues. V was clipped by 5 bases and J by 0 bases, with 7 bases between them.

The rearrangement links TRBV18 to TRBJ2-1, with TRBD1 matching 8 bases. Germline V CDR1 and CDR2: KGHSH, LQKENI. V was clipped by 5 bases and J by 3 bases; unmatched bases: 12. The CDR3 is made up of 17 amino acids. The DNA for the CDR3 is TGTGCCAGCTCAGTACGCGACAGGGGTGGTGACTACAATGAGCAGTTCTTC. Amino acids: CASSVRDRGGDYNEQFF.

This chain connects TRBV5-1 to TRBJ1-1; perhaps TRBD1 as D (5 bases). Germline V gene lookup returns CDR1 SGHRS and CDR2 YFSETQ. The CDR3 runs to 16 residues. Trimming stripped 0 bases from V and 5 bases from J, with 17 bases between. The CDR3 DNA sequence: TGCGCCAGCAGCTTGGTCCAGGGTTCAGGAGGGACTGAAGCTTTCTTT. Its protein product is CASSLVQGSGGTEAFF.

The chain joins TRBV2 to TRBJ1-1, with TRBD1 matching 9 bases. Looked up from germline, CDR1 is SNHLY and CDR2 is FYNNEI. The CDR3 is 15 residues long. V dropped 4 bases and J dropped 5; count of bases not matched to a gene: 8. The CDR3 nucleotides read TGTGCCAGCAGTGTACAGGGGGCAACTAGGACTGAAGCTTTCTTT. Translated, it gives CASSVQGATRTEAFF.

In its sample, this clone was seen a few times. The chain employs TRBV6-5 and TRBJ1-5, with D uncertain. The CDR3 totals 15 residues. Germline CDR1 reads MNHEY; CDR2 reads SVGAGI. Trimming stripped 8 bases from V and 0 bases from J, with 14 bases between. DNA of the CDR3: TGTGCCAGCCGACCCCCGGGTTCTAGCAATCAGCCCCAGCATTTT. Protein product: CASRPPGSSNQPQHF.

This chain links TRBV6-5 with TRBJ1-1; D remains unclear. Germline V gene lookup returns CDR1 MNHEY and CDR2 SVGAGI. The CDR3 sequence is 14 residues long. V lost 6 bases and J 8 bases, leaving 19 bases between the germline ends. CDR3 coding DNA: TGTGCCAGCAGCCCCTTTCGGGATCTAGGAGAAGCTTTCTTT. Protein product: CASSPFRDLGEAFF.

The V and J genes are TRBV11-2 and TRBJ1-4; no reliable D call. CDR1 and CDR2 from the germline V gene are SGHAT and FQNNGV. CDR3 length: 15 residues. Trimming left V 3 bases short and J 2 bases short, with 10 bases between. DNA for the CDR3: TGTGCCAGCAGCTTCGAGGGTTGGACTAATGAAAAACTGTTTTTT. Its protein product is CASSFEGWTNEKLFF.

The rearrangement uses TRBV12-3 or TRBV12-4 and TRBJ1-5, with a possible D match to TRBD1 (6 bases). Between the trimmed V and J ends, which lost 6 bases and 4 bases, there was a span of 7 bases. There are 12 residues in the CDR3. The DNA of the CDR3 is TGTGCCAGCAGCGGACAGAATCAGCCCCAGCATTTT. The encoded protein is CASSGQNQPQHF.